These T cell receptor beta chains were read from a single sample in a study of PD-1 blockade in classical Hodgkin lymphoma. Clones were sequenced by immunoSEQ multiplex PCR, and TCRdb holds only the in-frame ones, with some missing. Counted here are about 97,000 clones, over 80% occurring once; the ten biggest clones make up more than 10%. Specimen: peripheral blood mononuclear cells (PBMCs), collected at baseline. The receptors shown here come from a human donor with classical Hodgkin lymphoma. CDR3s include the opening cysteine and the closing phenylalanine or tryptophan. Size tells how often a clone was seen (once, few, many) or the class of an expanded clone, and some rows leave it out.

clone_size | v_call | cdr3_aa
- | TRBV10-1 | CASSDPGQGAFGETQYF
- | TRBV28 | CASKLPGRGGVNTEAFF
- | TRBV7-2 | CASSLQWSYEQYF
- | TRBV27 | CASSFSTSYEQYF
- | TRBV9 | CASSVASLVNEQFF
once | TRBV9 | CASSVEPANEKLFF
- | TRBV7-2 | CASSYIIPGWIGVTEAFF
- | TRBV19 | CASRRGLNTGELFF
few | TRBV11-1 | CASSLQGGTDTQYF
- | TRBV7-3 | CASSLTRTSGTNEQFF
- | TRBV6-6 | CASSASGMGTGELFF
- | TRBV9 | CASSVATAGGLEETQYF
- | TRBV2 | CASRPPPRQVYYGYTF
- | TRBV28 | CASGDPSGNTIYF
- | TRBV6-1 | CASSETGFEQYF
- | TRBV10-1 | CASSASGTIGTGELFF
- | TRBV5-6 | CASTENSPNYGYTF
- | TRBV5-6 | CASSPVGGPSYEQYF
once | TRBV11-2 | CASSLYRGNSGNTIYF
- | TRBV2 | CASSVRGHLNNEQFF
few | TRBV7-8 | CASSDRRSNSNQPQHF
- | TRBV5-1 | CASSQEREALDTQYF
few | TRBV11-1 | CASSLAGMGGTGANVLTF
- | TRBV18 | CASSPNPPGAETQYF
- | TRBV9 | CASSNQGNTEAFF
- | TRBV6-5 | CASSSTGVGEQYF
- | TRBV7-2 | CASSLFGGSSTEAFF
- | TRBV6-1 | CASSQLPTGAVGYTF
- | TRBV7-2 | CASSDGLAGALREQYF
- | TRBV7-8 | CASSLDGGTDTQYF
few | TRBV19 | CASSLTSIFSYNEQFF
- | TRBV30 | CAWSFSGRRNQPQHF
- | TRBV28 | CASSKPRGGRPETQYF
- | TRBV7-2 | CASSLAGQGYYEQYF
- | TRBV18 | CASSYGQGTNTGELFF
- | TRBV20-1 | CSAIRGDGYTF
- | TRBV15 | CATSIWTGGGTGELFF
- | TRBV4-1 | CASSQGTGASYEQYF
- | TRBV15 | CATSLGGRITDTQYF
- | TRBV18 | CASSPGQQETQYF
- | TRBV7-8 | CATADGSNQPQHF
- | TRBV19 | CASSTDRGGYTF
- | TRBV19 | CASSTFFSGITDTQYF
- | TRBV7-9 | CASSLGSPNEKLFF
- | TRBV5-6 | CATSIAGGSTDTQYF
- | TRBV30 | CAWGARDRGRGMNTEAFF
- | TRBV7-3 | CASSTRLAGYNEQFF
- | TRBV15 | CATSRENTGELFF
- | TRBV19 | CASSFLGGNEQFF
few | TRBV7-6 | CASSLALRGSYNEQFF
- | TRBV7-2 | CASSIRLAVTGELFF
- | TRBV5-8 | CASSLGQPQETQYF
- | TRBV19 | CASSIVSGPGELFF
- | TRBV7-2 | CASSLVQGVDEQYF
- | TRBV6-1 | CASSESGQIQPQHF
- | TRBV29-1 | CSVEVLETQYF
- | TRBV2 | CASNGTPYGYTF